These T cell receptor beta chains were read from a single sample in a study of blood T cell repertoires in COVID-19. Using immunoSEQ multiplex PCR, the repertoire was profiled, and TCRdb retains in-frame clones only, with some absent. The repertoire holds approximately 230,000 clones, with approximately 80% as singletons. The sequencing input was PBMCs or T cells enriched from blood (not recorded which). The receptors were gathered from a middle-aged man who had recovered from COVID-19. Each CDR3 is given with its conserved first and last residue. A D gene is named only where the DNA matches it firmly. Not all rows give a size; the values are once, few, many and, for expanded clones, a class.

cdr3_aa cdr3_nt d_call j_call clone_size v_call
CASSPLTGTGYEQYF TGTGCCAGCTCACCACTCACCGGGACAGGCTACGAGCAGTACTTC TRBD1 TRBJ2-7 . TRBV18
CASIGLAPRDTQYF TGTGCCAGCATAGGGCTAGCCCCTAGGGATACGCAGTATTTT . TRBJ2-3 . TRBV6-5
CASSFGQGGNQPQHF TGTGCCAGCAGCTTTGGACAGGGGGGGAATCAGCCCCAGCATTTT TRBD1 TRBJ1-5 . TRBV7-2
CASSVTSGGLRAETQYF TGTGCCAGCAGCGTCACTAGCGGGGGCCTTCGGGCAGAGACCCAGTACTTC TRBD2 TRBJ2-5 . TRBV7-2
CASSLLGTGYEQYF TGTGCCAGCAGTTTATTGGGGACAGGATACGAGCAGTACTTC TRBD1 TRBJ2-7 . TRBV27
CAVDRGESTEAFF TGTGCCGTGGACAGGGGGGAGAGCACTGAAGCTTTCTTT TRBD1 TRBJ1-1 . TRBV2
CASSATGADAFF TGTGCCAGCAGTGCGACAGGGGCTGATGCTTTCTTT TRBD1 TRBJ1-1 . TRBV2
CASSLEASGVPPQYF TGTGCCAGCAGCTTAGAGGCTAGCGGGGTTCCACCGCAATATTTT TRBD2 TRBJ2-3 . TRBV7-9
CASSEALARTDTQYF TGTGCCAGCAGTGAAGCACTAGCCCGCACAGATACGCAGTATTTT . TRBJ2-3 once TRBV25-1
CAISEREFSYEQYF TGTGCCATCAGCGAGCGGGAGTTCTCCTACGAGCAGTACTTC TRBD2 TRBJ2-7 few TRBV10-3
CARQGDTHNSPLHF TGTGCTCGCCAGGGGGACACCCATAATTCACCCCTCCACTTT . TRBJ1-6 . TRBV21-1
CAATLGGDYQPQHF TGTGCCGCTACCCTCGGCGGAGATTATCAGCCCCAGCATTTT . TRBJ1-5 once TRBV30
CAISEFDRGFNEQFF TGTGCCATCAGTGAATTTGACAGGGGTTTCAATGAGCAGTTCTTC TRBD1 TRBJ2-1 . TRBV10-3
CASSLRQGPNQPQHF TGTGCCAGCAGCTTAAGACAGGGTCCCAATCAGCCCCAGCATTTT TRBD1 TRBJ1-5 once TRBV7-2
CASSLAGRVHEQYF TGTGCCAGCAGCTTAGCGGGGAGGGTCCACGAGCAGTACTTC TRBD2 TRBJ2-7 . TRBV7-9
CASSLNPGEPDTQYF TGCGCCAGCAGCTTAAACCCAGGGGAACCAGATACGCAGTATTTT . TRBJ2-3 . TRBV5-1
CASSETGQGVYSNGYTF TGCGCCAGCAGTGAAACGGGACAGGGGGTGTATAGTAATGGCTACACCTTC TRBD1 TRBJ1-2 few TRBV10-2
CASSRLLERGTEAFF TGTGCCAGCTCACGACTTCTTGAACGGGGCACTGAAGCTTTCTTT . TRBJ1-1 . TRBV18
CASSPQAGSNYGYTF TGTGCCAGCTCACCTCAGGCGGGCAGCAACTATGGCTACACCTTC . TRBJ1-2 . TRBV18
CASSGGTIRTEAFF TGCGCCAGCAGTGGAGGGACAATCAGGACTGAAGCTTTCTTT . TRBJ1-1 . TRBV10-1
CSVVGTLGWGAYEQYF TGCAGCGTTGTAGGAACTTTGGGCTGGGGGGCCTACGAGCAGTACTTC . TRBJ2-7 . TRBV29-1
CASSPQGASTEAFF TGTGCCAGCAGTCCCCAGGGGGCTAGCACTGAAGCTTTCTTT TRBD1 TRBJ1-1 . TRBV7-8
CASSLDRGVVGTEAFF TGCGCCAGCAGCTTGGACAGGGGCGTAGTAGGCACTGAAGCTTTCTTT TRBD1 TRBJ1-1 . TRBV5-1
CSVSSGGYNEQFF TGCAGCGTTAGTAGCGGGGGGTACAATGAGCAGTTCTTC TRBD2 TRBJ2-1 . TRBV29-1
CASSERTGSDEQYF TGCGCCAGCAGCGAGAGGACAGGGTCGGACGAGCAGTACTTC TRBD1 TRBJ2-7 . TRBV5-1
CASSKDRHDQPQHF TGTGCCAGCAGCAAGGACAGACACGATCAGCCCCAGCATTTT . TRBJ1-5 . TRBV3-1/TRBV3-2
CASWDRGLQETQYF TGTGCCAGTTGGGACAGGGGCCTCCAAGAGACCCAGTACTTC TRBD1 TRBJ2-5 . TRBV2
CASSVAGAWANVLTF TGTGCCAGCAGCGTAGCTGGAGCCTGGGCCAACGTCCTGACTTTC . TRBJ2-6 . TRBV9
CASSLVSGGGNEQFF TGTGCCAGCAGCTTAGTCAGCGGGGGGGGCAATGAGCAGTTCTTC TRBD2 TRBJ2-1 . TRBV7-2
CASSLRTSGGSETQYF TGTGCCAGCAGCCTTCGGACTAGCGGGGGCAGCGAGACCCAGTACTTC TRBD2 TRBJ2-5 few TRBV7-8
CAISDRDTFGNEQFF TGTGCCATCAGTGACCGGGACACCTTCGGGAATGAGCAGTTCTTC . TRBJ2-1 . TRBV10-3
CASSRGQGVNEQFF TGTGCCAGCAGTAGGGGACAGGGGGTCAATGAGCAGTTCTTC TRBD1 TRBJ2-1 . TRBV27
CASTTGTGVLNEKLFF TGCGCCAGCACAACCGGGACAGGGGTTCTTAATGAAAAACTGTTTTTT TRBD1 TRBJ1-4 . TRBV4-3
CSPGTGYGYTF TGCAGTCCCGGGACAGGGTATGGCTACACCTTC TRBD1 TRBJ1-2 . TRBV20-1
CASSATGESPLHF TGTGCCAGCAGCGCCACAGGGGAATCACCCCTCCACTTT TRBD1 TRBJ1-6 . TRBV7-9
CASSLSGGTDTQYF TGTGCCAGCAGTTTAAGCGGGGGCACAGATACGCAGTATTTT TRBD2 TRBJ2-3 . TRBV6-5
CASTPQGQGGGYTF TGTGCCAGTACCCCTCAAGGACAGGGCGGGGGCTACACCTTC TRBD1 TRBJ1-2 once TRBV19
CASSLLGGASNEQFF TGTGCCAGCAGCTTACTCGGGGGGGCGAGCAATGAGCAGTTCTTC TRBD2 TRBJ2-1 . TRBV7-2
CASSRALASLYEQYF TGTGCCAGCAGCCGGGCACTAGCGAGTTTATACGAGCAGTACTTC TRBD2 TRBJ2-7 . TRBV5-6
CASIVQAQGAGTEAFF TGTGCCAGTATAGTCCAGGCCCAGGGGGCGGGCACTGAAGCTTTCTTT TRBD1 TRBJ1-1 few TRBV19
CASSFPRASYNEQFF TGTGCCAGCAGTTTCCCGCGCGCCTCCTACAATGAGCAGTTCTTC . TRBJ2-1 . TRBV27
CASSPGVRSYGYTF TGCGCCAGCAGCCCCGGCGTTCGGAGCTATGGCTACACCTTC . TRBJ1-2 . TRBV4-3
CASSLDRALNEQFF TGTGCCAGCAGCCTCGACAGGGCCCTCAATGAGCAGTTCTTC TRBD1 TRBJ2-1 . TRBV2
CASSLTGTPYFQYF TGTGCCAGCAGTTTAACCGGGACACCTTACTTTCAGTACTTC . TRBJ2-4 . TRBV28
CASSLEGVIYEQYF TGTGCCAGCAGTTTAGAGGGGGTAATCTACGAGCAGTACTTC . TRBJ2-7 once TRBV28
CASSTFRNTEAFF TGTGCCAGCAGCACGTTCAGGAACACTGAAGCTTTCTTT . TRBJ1-1 . TRBV7-2
CASSPLRLSTTKQYF TGTGCCAGCAGCCCCCTGCGCCTATCGACTACGAAGCAGTACTTC . TRBJ2-7 . TRBV3-1/TRBV3-2
CASNRQGTTAGYTF TGTGCCAGCAACCGACAGGGAACAACGGCGGGCTACACCTTC TRBD1 TRBJ1-2 . TRBV6-5
CASKTRQGTYEQYF TGTGCCAGCAAGACCCGACAGGGGACCTACGAGCAGTACTTC TRBD1 TRBJ2-7 . TRBV6-5
CASSQIGGSRRDIQYF TGCGCCAGCAGTCAGATAGGCGGGAGCAGAAGGGACATTCAGTACTTC TRBD2 TRBJ2-4 . TRBV4-1